This entry is about one T cell receptor beta chain. Assay used: immunoSEQ multiplex PCR; TCRdb lists only in-frame clones, some missing. This repertoire shows 2 million to 2.5 million clones, 90% to 95% found once; its top ten account for about 0.34%. With V trimmed by 4 bases and J by 6 bases, 8 bases remained unmatched. Germline V gives CDR1 SGHDT, CDR2 YYEEEE. The CDR3 extends over 15 amino acids. This specimen comes from a study of shared clonotypes between healthy human individuals. The rearrangement joins TRBV5-6 to TRBJ2-7; 12 nucleotides align to TRBD2. The sample was naive CD4+ T cells from PBMCs. Stated subset: CD45RA+ positively selected. The source is a man in his late teens or twenties in good health. Some clones in this sample may be carry-over from other donors' samples. This CDR3 reads CASSPRLAGASEQYF. In DNA form, the CDR3 reads TGTGCCAGCAGCCCCCGACTAGCGGGAGCTTCCGAGCAGTACTTC.